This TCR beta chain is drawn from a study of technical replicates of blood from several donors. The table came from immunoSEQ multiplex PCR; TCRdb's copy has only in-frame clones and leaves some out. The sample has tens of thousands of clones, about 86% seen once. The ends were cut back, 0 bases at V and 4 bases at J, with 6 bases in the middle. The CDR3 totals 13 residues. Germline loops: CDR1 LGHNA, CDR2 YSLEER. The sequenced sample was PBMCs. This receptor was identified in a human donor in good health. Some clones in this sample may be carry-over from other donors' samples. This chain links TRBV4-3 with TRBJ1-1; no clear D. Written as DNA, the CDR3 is TGCGCCAGCAGCCAAGAACCCAGCACTGAAGCTTTCTTT. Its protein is CASSQEPSTEAFF.